These 11 T cell receptor beta chains were sequenced from one sample in a study of cytomegalovirus exposure and HLA in healthy donors. Primers for the PCR totalled 60 Vbeta and 13 Jbeta. Sequencing used immunoSEQ multiplex PCR; TCRdb keeps in-frame clones, though not all of them. The table for this sample gives approximately 96,000 clones. The source material was PBMCs. These receptor sequences come from a girl aged 10 to 17 in good health and CMV-seropositive.

V and J are TRBV9 and TRBJ1-3; no reliable D call. This CDR3 is built from 15 residues. Germline V gene data show CDR1 as SGDLS and CDR2 as YYNGEE. V lost 0 bases and J lost 0, with 7 bases in between. CDR3 in DNA: TGTGCCAGCAGCGTAGGAGCAGGCTCTGGAAACACCATATATTTT. As protein: CASSVGAGSGNTIYF.

The genes are TRBV27 and TRBJ1-2; no clear D gene. Trimming took off 2 bases at V and 2 bases at J, with 9 bases between the two ends. In germline, CDR1 is MNHEY, CDR2 SMNVEV (reference sequence). The CDR3 contains 14 residues. The chain's CDR3 is CASSLRRENYGYTF. The CDR3 coding sequence is TGTGCCAGCAGTTTAAGGCGGGAAAACTATGGCTACACCTTC.

The V gene is TRBV28, the J gene TRBJ1-3; D is ambiguous. This CDR3 contains 15 residues. Germline-derived CDR1 and CDR2 are MDHEN and SYDVKM. V lost 2 bases, J lost 3 bases, and 11 bases lay in between. CDR3 sequence (DNA): TGTGCCAGCAGTTTAGGCCAGGCTAATGGAAACACCATATATTTT. As protein: CASSLGQANGNTIYF. Supplemented by reference TRBV28 and TRBJ1-3, the full variable domain reads DVKVTQSSRYLVKRTGEKVFLECVQDMDHENMFWYRQDPGLGLRLIYFSYDVKMKEKGDIPEGYSVSREKKERFSLILESASTNQTSMYLCASSLGQANGNTIYFGEGSWLTVV.

This chain joins TRBV5-1 and TRBJ2-3; tentative D call: TRBD2 (5 bases). The CDR3 sequence is 16 residues long. Germline V CDR1 and CDR2: SGHRS, YFSETQ. Trimming took 2 bases from V and 0 from J, leaving 13 bases between them. The CDR3 DNA reads as TGCGCCAGCAGCTTTGGAGGCAGCTTAAGCACAGATACGCAGTATTTT. Translating gives CASSFGGSLSTDTQYF.

The CDR3 protein is CASSIGGGAGEEQFF. CDR3 DNA sequence: TGTGCCAGTAGTATAGGAGGGGGCGCTGGGGAGGAGCAGTTCTTC. The chain employs TRBV19 and TRBJ2-1; 7 bases agree with TRBD1. V lost 1 base to trimming and J lost 10 bases; unmatched junction nucleotides: 10. The germline V gene has CDR1 LNHDA and CDR2 SQIVND (reference sequence). The length of the CDR3 is 15 residues. Combining the CDR3 with reference TRBV19 and TRBJ2-1 gives the whole variable domain DGGITQSPKYLFRKEGQNVTLSCEQNLNHDAMYWYRQDPGQGLRLIYYSQIVNDFQKGDIAEGYSVSREKKESFPLTVTSAQKNPTAFYLCASSIGGGAGEEQFFGPGTRLTVL.

The DNA of the CDR3 is TGTGCCAGCAGCGACAGGGGTGGCTACACCTTC. It is translated as CASSDRGGYTF. The V gene is TRBV6-1, the J gene TRBJ1-2; 8 positions match TRBD1. The trim removed 6 bases at V and 7 bases at J, leaving 1 base unmatched. This CDR3 has 11 amino acids. Per the germline V gene, CDR1 is MNHNS and CDR2 is SASEGT.

As DNA, the CDR3 is TGCGCCAGCAGCCGACTAGCGGGGGGCCAAGAGACCCAGTACTTC. This translates into CASSRLAGGQETQYF. This chain joins TRBV4-1 and TRBJ2-5; 13 positions match TRBD2. Germline V gives CDR1 MGHRA, CDR2 YSYEKL. V shed 4 bases and J 1 base; nucleotides not matched to a gene: 0. CDR3 length: 15 amino acids.

The chain uses TRBV18 and TRBJ2-7; 9 bases are a match to TRBD1. V lost 4 bases and J lost 2; bases outside the gene matches: 9. The CDR3 contains 16 residues. From germline, CDR1 is KGHSH and CDR2 LQKENI. The chain's CDR3 is CASSLGRDRDTYEQYF. In DNA, the CDR3 is TGTGCCAGCTCACTCGGCCGGGACAGGGATACCTACGAGCAGTACTTC.

The CDR3 DNA reads TGTGCCTGGAGTGTTGGGGGCTCCGGCTACACCTTC. Protein sequence: CAWSVGGSGYTF. The J gene is TRBJ1-2, the V gene TRBV30; perhaps TRBD1 as D (6 bases). Germline loops: CDR1 GTSNPN, CDR2 SVGIG (reference sequence). The CDR3 is 12 amino acids. V lost 0 bases, J lost 8 bases, and 10 bases lay in between.

The chain is built from TRBV4-1 and TRBJ2-5; D call uncertain. Between the trimmed V and J ends, which lost 0 bases and 4 bases, there was a span of 9 bases. CDR1 MGHRA and CDR2 YSYEKL come from the germline V gene. The CDR3 runs 14 residues. CDR3 sequence (DNA): TGCGCCAGCAGCCAAGATGAAGCGTTAGAGACCCAGTACTTC. It yields the protein CASSQDEALETQYF.

The chain has TRBV4-3 and TRBJ1-2; a possible D gene is TRBD1 (6 bases). Germline loops: CDR1 LGHNA, CDR2 YSLEER. The V gene lost 0 bases and the J gene lost 3 bases, with 23 bases spanning the gap. The CDR3 extends over 19 amino acids. In DNA, the CDR3 is TGCGCCAGCAGCCAAGATTGGGGCAGGGGCCTAGTCCAATACTATGGCTACACCTTC. Its protein product is CASSQDWGRGLVQYYGYTF.